Below, one T cell receptor (beta chain) is given with its context. What it binds is not known. The data were obtained in a study of blood T cells in healthy people across ages. Turning to the study itself: Capture via template switching afforded approximately one barcoded beta molecule per two T cells. Study conclusions and caveats: With donor CMV status unknown, expanded clonotype changes were possibly confounded.

Alongside a J-beta primer mix, a sample-barcoded 5' primer served in a second PCR lasting about 7 to 11 cycles. All samples gave at least 2.5 million CDR3-containing paired-end reads. Each CDR3 protein gets one entry after TCRdb re-called the 5' RACE reads with MiXCR. The data hold around 940,000 distinct CDR3 sequences, with roughly 51% observed a single time. V trimming: 4 bases; J trimming: 2 bases; junction bases outside the gene matches: 12. This CDR3 spans 17 amino acids. Per germline, CDR1 MNHEY and CDR2 SVGEGT. The clonotype comes from an older woman in good health. The J gene is TRBJ2-7, the V gene TRBV6-2 or TRBV6-3, with TRBD1 identical over 9 bases. The sequenced sample was blood. Here the CDR3 reads CASSSPGQGSSPYEQYF. The CDR3 region has the DNA TGTGCCAGCAGTTCCCCGGGACAGGGTTCTTCACCCTACGAGCAGTACTTC.